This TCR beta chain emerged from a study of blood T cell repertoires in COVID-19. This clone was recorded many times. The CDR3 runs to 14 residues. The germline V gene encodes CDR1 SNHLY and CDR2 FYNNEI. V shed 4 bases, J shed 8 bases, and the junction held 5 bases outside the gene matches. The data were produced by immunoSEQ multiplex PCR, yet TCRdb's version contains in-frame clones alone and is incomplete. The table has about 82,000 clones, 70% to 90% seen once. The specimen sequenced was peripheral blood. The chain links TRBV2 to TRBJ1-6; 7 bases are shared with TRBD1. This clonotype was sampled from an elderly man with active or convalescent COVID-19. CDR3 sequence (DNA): TGTGCCAGCAGTGTGGGACAGAAAGATTCACCCCTCCACTTT. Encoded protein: CASSVGQKDSPLHF.